This T cell receptor beta chain was recorded in a study of Ad26.COV2.S vaccination and SARS-CoV-2 variants. The overall study: Doses of Ad26.COV2.S were injected into muscle once or twice, 56 days apart.

Study results and limitations: Breadth of non-spike TCRs did not differ between vaccinees and placebo recipients. Vaccinees displayed broader spike-specific TCR repertoires than placebo recipients.

A note on this clone: What it recognizes is unknown.

CDR3 size: 15 residues. Germline loops: CDR1 SEHNR, CDR2 FQNEAQ (reference sequence). Trimming took 1 base from V and 0 from J, leaving 10 bases between them. The treatment denotes: 15 to 20 received Ad26.COV2.S at low or high dose, single or two shots; about 5 received placebo; per-sample allocation not given. Samples analyzed were those drawn on day 63 after the first vaccine or placebo injection. An Ad26 vector was used to express Wuhan-strain SARS-CoV-2 spike as the vaccine. Some clones are missing from TCRdb's copy, which holds only in-frame ones; the method was immunoSEQ multiplex PCR. Of about half a million clones in the sample, roughly nine tenths were seen once.

This receptor was obtained from a person between 18 and 59 years old who received the Ad26.COV2.S COVID-19 vaccine or a placebo. The genes are TRBV7-9 and TRBJ2-7; a possible D gene is TRBD1 (5 bases). The sample was peripheral blood, taken in a trial of Ad26.COV2.S vaccine versus placebo. The CDR3 nucleotides are TGTGCCAGCAGCTTAGTAAAGGGGCCCTCCTACGAGCAGTACTTC. It encodes CASSLVKGPSYEQYF.